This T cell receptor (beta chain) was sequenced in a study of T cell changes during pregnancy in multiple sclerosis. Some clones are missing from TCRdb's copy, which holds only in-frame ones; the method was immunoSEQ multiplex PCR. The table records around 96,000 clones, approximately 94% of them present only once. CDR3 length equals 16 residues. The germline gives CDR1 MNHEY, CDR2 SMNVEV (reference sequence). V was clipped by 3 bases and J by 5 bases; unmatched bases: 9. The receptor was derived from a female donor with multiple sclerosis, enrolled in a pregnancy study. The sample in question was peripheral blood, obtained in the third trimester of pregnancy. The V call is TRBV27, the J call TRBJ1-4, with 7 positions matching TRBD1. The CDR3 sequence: CASSFVPGTANEKLFF. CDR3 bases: TGTGCCAGCAGTTTTGTTCCCGGGACAGCAAATGAAAAACTGTTTTTT.